The clone carrying this T cell receptor beta chain was seen a handful of times. These data are taken from a study of blood T cell repertoires in COVID-19. Overall study context: Samples taken during acute and convalescent COVID-19 were collected in the United States, Italy and Spain.

Method: immunoSEQ multiplex PCR; TCRdb's copy keeps in-frame clones and lacks some. The sample holds 150,000 to 200,000 clones, 70% to 90% seen once. Material for sequencing was peripheral blood. The clonotype originates from a woman at least 80 years old with acute or convalescent COVID-19.

The CDR3 loop is CASSSGTGGGYGYTF. The CDR3 nucleotides read TGTGCCAGCAGCTCCGGGACAGGGGGCGGATATGGCTACACCTTC. The chain couples TRBV7-3 to TRBJ1-2, with TRBD1 matching 12 bases. Per the germline V gene, CDR1 is SGHTA and CDR2 is FQGTGA. Trimming cost V 4 bases and J 5 bases; bases outside gene matches: 5. The CDR3 runs to 15 residues.